The T cell receptor (beta chain) under discussion was sequenced for a study of monozygotic twins with inflammatory bowel disease. Per germline, CDR1 LGHDT and CDR2 YNNKEL (reference sequence). CDR3 size: 13 residues. UMIs were attached via template switching, each with a 6-nucleotide sample barcode. For each CDR3 protein, TCRdb gives one entry from its re-call of the 5' RACE reads, without DNA. Recorded for this sample: approximately 400,000 distinct CDR3 sequences. General study points: IBD patients carried less diverse TCRbeta repertoires (inverse Simpson) than healthy co-twins.

Concerning this clonotype: Antigen specificity is unknown.

The J gene is TRBJ1-2, the V gene TRBV3-1. The receptor was derived from a human donor with ulcerative colitis or Crohn's disease, or a healthy co-twin of an affected twin (not recorded which). The specimen was blood. CDR3 sequence: CASSPNGNYGYTF.